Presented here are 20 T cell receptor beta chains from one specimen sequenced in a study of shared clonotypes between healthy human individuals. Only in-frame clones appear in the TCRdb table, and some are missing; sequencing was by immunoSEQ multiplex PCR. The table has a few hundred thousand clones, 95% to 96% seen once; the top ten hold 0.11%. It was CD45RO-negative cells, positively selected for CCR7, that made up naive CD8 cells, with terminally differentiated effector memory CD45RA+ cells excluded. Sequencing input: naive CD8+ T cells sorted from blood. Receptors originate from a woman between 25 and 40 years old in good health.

The CDR3 sequence: CASSWDIAYEQYF. The CDR3 DNA reads as TGTGCCAGCAGCTGGGACATAGCCTACGAGCAGTACTTC. The rearrangement links TRBV5-6 to TRBJ2-7; a possible D gene is TRBD1 (6 bases). The CDR3 consists of 13 residues. V was pared by 3 bases and J by 2 bases, with 9 bases between. Germline CDR1 is SGHDT and CDR2 is YYEEEE.

The CDR3 DNA reads as TGTGCCAGCAGTCGTAGCGGGAGGGGATACGAGCAGTACTTC. It translates to CASSRSGRGYEQYF. The rearrangement links TRBV27 to TRBJ2-5; 11 positions match TRBD2. The J call could be wrong; TRBJ2-7 is a better fit for the DNA end. Germline V gives CDR1 MNHEY, CDR2 SMNVEV (reference sequence). CDR3 length: 14 amino acids.

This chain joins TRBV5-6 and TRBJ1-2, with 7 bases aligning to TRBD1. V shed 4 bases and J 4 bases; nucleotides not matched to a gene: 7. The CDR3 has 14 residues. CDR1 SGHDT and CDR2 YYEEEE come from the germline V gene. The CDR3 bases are TGTGCCAGCAGCCTTCGGACAGGCCCCTATGGCTACACCTTC. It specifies CASSLRTGPYGYTF.

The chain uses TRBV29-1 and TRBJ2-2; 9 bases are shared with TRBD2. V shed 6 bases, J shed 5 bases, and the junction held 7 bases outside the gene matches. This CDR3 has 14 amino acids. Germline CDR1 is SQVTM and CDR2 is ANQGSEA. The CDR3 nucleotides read TGCAGCGTCGTAGTAGCGGGAGTTACCGGGGAGCTGTTTTTT. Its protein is CSVVVAGVTGELFF.

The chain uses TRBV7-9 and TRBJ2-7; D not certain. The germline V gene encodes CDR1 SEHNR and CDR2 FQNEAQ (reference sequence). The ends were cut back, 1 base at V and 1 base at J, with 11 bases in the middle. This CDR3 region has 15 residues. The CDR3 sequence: CASSLVPSASYEQYF. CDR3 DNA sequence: TGTGCCAGCAGCTTAGTCCCAAGCGCGTCCTACGAGCAGTACTTC.

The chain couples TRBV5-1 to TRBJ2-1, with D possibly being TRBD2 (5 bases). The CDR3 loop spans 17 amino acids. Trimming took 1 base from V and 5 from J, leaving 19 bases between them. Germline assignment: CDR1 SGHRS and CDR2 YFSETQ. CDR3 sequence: CASSLSGRGYKDNEQFF. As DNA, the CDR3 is TGCGCCAGCAGCTTGTCGGGGAGAGGGTATAAGGACAATGAGCAGTTCTTC.

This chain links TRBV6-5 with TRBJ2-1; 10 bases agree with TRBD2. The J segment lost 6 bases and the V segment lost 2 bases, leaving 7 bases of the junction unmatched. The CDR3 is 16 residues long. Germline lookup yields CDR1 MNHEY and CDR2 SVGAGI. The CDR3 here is CASSYGGLAAGNEQFF. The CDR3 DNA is TGTGCCAGCAGTTACGGAGGACTAGCGGCTGGCAATGAGCAGTTCTTC.

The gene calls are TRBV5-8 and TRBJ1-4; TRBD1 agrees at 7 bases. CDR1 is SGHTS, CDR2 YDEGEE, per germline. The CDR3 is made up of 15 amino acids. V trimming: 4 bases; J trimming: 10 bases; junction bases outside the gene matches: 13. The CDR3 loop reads CASSLERGPSGKLFF. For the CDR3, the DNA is TGTGCCAGCAGCCTGGAGAGGGGGCCTTCCGGAAAACTGTTTTTT. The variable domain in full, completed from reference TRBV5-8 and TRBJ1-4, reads EAGVTQSPTHLIKTRGQQATLRCSPISGHTSVYWYQQALGLGLQFLLWYDEGEERNRGNFPPRFSGRQFPNYSSELNVNALELEDSALYLCASSLERGPSGKLFFGSGTQLSVL.

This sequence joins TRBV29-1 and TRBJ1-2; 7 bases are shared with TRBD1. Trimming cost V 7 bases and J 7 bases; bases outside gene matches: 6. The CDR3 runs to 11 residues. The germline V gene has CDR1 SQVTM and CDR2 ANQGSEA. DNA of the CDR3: TGCAGCGACAACACAGGGGTTGGCTACACCTTC. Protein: CSDNTGVGYTF.

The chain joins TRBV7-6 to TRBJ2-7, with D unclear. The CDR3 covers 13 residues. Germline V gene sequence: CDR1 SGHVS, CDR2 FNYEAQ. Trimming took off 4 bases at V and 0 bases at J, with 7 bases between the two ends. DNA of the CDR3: TGTGCCAGCAGCTCTACCCTCTCCTACGAGCAGTACTTC. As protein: CASSSTLSYEQYF.

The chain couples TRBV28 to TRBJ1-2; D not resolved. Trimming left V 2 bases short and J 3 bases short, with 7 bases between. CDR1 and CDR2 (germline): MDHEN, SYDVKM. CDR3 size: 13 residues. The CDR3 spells CASSLQEDYGYTF. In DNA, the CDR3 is TGTGCCAGCAGTTTACAGGAAGACTATGGCTACACCTTC.

This CDR3 is CASSQGQGEGEKLFF. The CDR3 DNA sequence: TGCGCCAGCAGCCAGGGACAGGGGGAGGGTGAAAAACTGTTTTTT. The chain joins TRBV4-1 to TRBJ1-4, with 11 bases aligning to TRBD1. Trimming took 3 bases from V and 7 from J; bases not matched to a gene: 4. CDR3 size: 15 residues. Germline values: CDR1 MGHRA, CDR2 YSYEKL.

The CDR3 sequence is CAISEADGKVQETQYF. The CDR3 region has the DNA TGTGCCATCAGTGAGGCGGACGGAAAGGTCCAAGAGACCCAGTACTTC. J is TRBJ2-5 and V is TRBV10-3; D remains ambiguous. Germline V gene lookup returns CDR1 ENHRY and CDR2 SYGVKD. The CDR3 extends over 16 amino acids. V was clipped by 2 bases and J by 1 base, with 14 bases between them.

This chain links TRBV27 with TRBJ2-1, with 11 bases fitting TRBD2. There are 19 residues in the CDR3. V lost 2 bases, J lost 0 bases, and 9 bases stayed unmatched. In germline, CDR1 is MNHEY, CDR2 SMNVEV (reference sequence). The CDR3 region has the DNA TGTGCCAGCAGTTTAATAGCGGGAGGGCCAAAGAGCTCCTACAATGAGCAGTTCTTC. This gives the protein CASSLIAGGPKSSYNEQFF.

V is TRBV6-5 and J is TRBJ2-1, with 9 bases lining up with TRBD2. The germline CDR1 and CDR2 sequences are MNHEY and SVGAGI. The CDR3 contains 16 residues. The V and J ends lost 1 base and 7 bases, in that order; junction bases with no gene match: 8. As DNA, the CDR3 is TGTGCCAGCAGTTACTTCCCTAGCGGGATGGGAAATGAGCAGTTCTTC. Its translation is CASSYFPSGMGNEQFF.

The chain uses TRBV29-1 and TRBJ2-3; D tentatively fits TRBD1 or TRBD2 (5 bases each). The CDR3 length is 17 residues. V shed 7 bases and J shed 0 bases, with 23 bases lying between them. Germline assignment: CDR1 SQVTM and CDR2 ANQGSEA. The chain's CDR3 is CSARGGDPLLSTDTQYF. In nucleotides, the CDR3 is TGCAGCGCGAGGGGTGGGGATCCCCTACTTAGCACAGATACGCAGTATTTT.

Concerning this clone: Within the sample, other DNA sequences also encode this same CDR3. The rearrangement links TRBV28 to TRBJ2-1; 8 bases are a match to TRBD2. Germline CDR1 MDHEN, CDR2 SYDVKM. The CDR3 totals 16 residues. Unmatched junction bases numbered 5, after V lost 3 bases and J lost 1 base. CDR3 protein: CASSLGAGGSYNEQFF. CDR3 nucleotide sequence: TGTGCCAGCAGTTTGGGGGCGGGAGGATCCTACAATGAGCAGTTCTTC.

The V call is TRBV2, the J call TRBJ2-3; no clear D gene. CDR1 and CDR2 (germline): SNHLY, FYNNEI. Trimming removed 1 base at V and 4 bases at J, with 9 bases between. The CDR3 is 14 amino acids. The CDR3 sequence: CASSEDPFPDTQYF. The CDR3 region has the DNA TGTGCCAGCAGTGAAGACCCCTTCCCAGATACGCAGTATTTT.

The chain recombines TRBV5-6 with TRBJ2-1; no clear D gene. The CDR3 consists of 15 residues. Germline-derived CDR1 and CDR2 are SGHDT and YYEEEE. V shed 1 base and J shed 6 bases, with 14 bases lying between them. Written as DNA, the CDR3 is TGTGCCAGCAGCTTGTCTCCTAGAAGAAGCAATGAGCAGTTCTTC. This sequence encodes CASSLSPRRSNEQFF.

The chain's CDR3 is CASMSREGPSEQYF. In DNA, the CDR3 is TGTGCCAGTATGAGCCGGGAGGGCCCTTCCGAGCAGTACTTC. The V call is TRBV19, the J call TRBJ2-5; 8 bases map to TRBD2. The end of the DNA aligns better with TRBJ2-7, so the J call may be wrong. This CDR3 comprises 14 residues. CDR1 and CDR2 (germline): LNHDA, SQIVND (reference sequence).